A single sample is the source of the 23 T cell receptor beta chains below, sequenced in a study of blood T cell repertoires in COVID-19. TCRdb's copy holds only in-frame clones and misses some; the assay was immunoSEQ multiplex PCR. Here the sample spans 90,000 to 150,000 clones, roughly nine tenths being singletons. Sequenced material: peripheral blood. These receptors all stem from a man aged 65-85 years who had recovered from COVID-19.

This clone was detected ten times or more. The V call is TRBV12-3 or TRBV12-4, the J call TRBJ1-5; no reliable D call. This CDR3 contains 13 residues. Trimming left V 8 bases short and J 4 bases short, with 12 bases between. The CDR3 nucleotides read TGTGCCAGCGCCGAACACCTTAATCAGCCCCAGCATTTT. Protein: CASAEHLNQPQHF.

CDR3 DNA sequence: TGTGCCAGCAGCTCGGACAGCTCCTACAATGAGCAGTTCTTC. Encoded protein: CASSSDSSYNEQFF. The rearrangement joins TRBV7-9 to TRBJ2-1, with D possibly TRBD1 on 6 matching bases. This CDR3 is 14 amino acids long. Trimming removed 4 bases from V and 0 bases from J, with 7 bases in between. Germline CDR1 SEHNR, CDR2 FQNEAQ (reference sequence).

The rearrangement joins TRBV5-1 to TRBJ2-7, with a possible D match to TRBD1 (5 bases). The V gene's germline CDR1 is SGHRS and CDR2 YFSETQ. Trimming shortened V by 3 bases and J by 2 bases, and 18 bases separated the two germline ends. This CDR3 is 16 amino acids long. The CDR3 nucleotides are TGCGCCAGCAGCTCGCCCTCCCAGGGATCAGCCTACGAGCAGTACTTC. Translation gives CASSSPSQGSAYEQYF.

The chain has TRBV5-1 and TRBJ2-5; 9 bases are a match to TRBD1. The CDR3 contains 17 residues. J lost 0 bases, V lost 4 bases, and 10 bases had no gene match. Germline CDR1 reads SGHRS; CDR2 reads YFSETQ. The CDR3 DNA follows: TGCGCCAGCAGCCCCAGATCGACAGGGGGGTACCAAGAGACCCAGTACTTC. Its translation: CASSPRSTGGYQETQYF.

The rearrangement uses TRBV19 and TRBJ1-5; 8 bases fit TRBD1. CDR1 LNHDA and CDR2 SQIVND come from the germline V gene (reference sequence). The trim removed 3 bases at V and 12 bases at J, leaving 4 bases unmatched. The CDR3 is made up of 12 amino acids. The CDR3 DNA is TGTGCCAGTAGTATGACAGGGGCTCACCAGCATTTT. This codes for CASSMTGAHQHF.

The chain carries TRBV19 and TRBJ1-1, with 10 bases matching TRBD1. CDR1 and CDR2 (germline): LNHDA, SQIVND (reference sequence). Trimming removed 6 bases from V and 6 bases from J; junction bases left unmatched: 19. CDR3 size: 18 residues. The CDR3 reads CASSQPNPGQGISAEAFF. CDR3 nucleotide sequence: TGTGCCAGTAGCCAACCCAACCCGGGACAGGGGATTTCTGCTGAAGCTTTCTTT.

The chain links TRBV5-4 to TRBJ2-4; 9 nucleotides line up with TRBD2. CDR1 and CDR2 (germline): SGHNT, YYREEE (reference sequence). V shed 4 bases, J shed 3 bases, and the junction held 5 bases outside the gene matches. The CDR3 totals 15 residues. CDR3 sequence (DNA): TGTGCCAGCAGCCAAGCGGGAGGAGACAAAAACATTCAGTACTTC. This gives the protein CASSQAGGDKNIQYF.

The chain couples TRBV19 to TRBJ1-4; 9 nucleotides agree with TRBD1. The trim removed 6 bases at V and 4 bases at J, leaving 12 bases unmatched. This CDR3 comprises 17 residues. The V gene's germline CDR1 is LNHDA and CDR2 SQIVND (reference sequence). The CDR3 is CASRDPTRDRDNEKLFF. The CDR3 nucleotides read TGTGCCAGTAGAGATCCTACCAGGGACAGGGATAATGAAAAACTGTTTTTT.

The rearrangement uses TRBV2 and TRBJ1-1; TRBD1 matches at 8 bases. J was trimmed by 6 bases and V by 8 bases; bases with no gene match: 8. The CDR3 runs to 13 residues. The germline V gene encodes CDR1 SNHLY and CDR2 FYNNEI. This CDR3 is CASDNGQGAEAFF. As DNA, the CDR3 is TGTGCCAGCGACAACGGACAGGGCGCTGAAGCTTTCTTT.

The rearrangement uses TRBV10-3 and TRBJ1-6, with a tentative D call TRBD1 (5 bases). CDR3 length: 13 residues. The V end was cut by 10 bases, the J end by 5 bases, with 12 bases between. CDR1 and CDR2 (germline): ENHRY, SYGVKD. This CDR3 is CATLDRHNSPLHF. The CDR3 bases are TGTGCCACCTTAGACAGACATAATTCACCCCTCCACTTT.

This clone came up a few times. CDR3 sequence reads: CASSQFPNTGELFF. The CDR3 nucleotides read TGTGCCAGCAGCCAATTCCCCAACACCGGGGAGCTGTTTTTT. J is TRBJ2-2 and V is TRBV7-3; D not certain. CDR1 and CDR2 from the germline V gene are SGHTA and FQGTGA. Deletions cut 5 bases from V and 2 bases from J, with 9 bases between. The CDR3 has 14 residues.

This sequence joins TRBV28 and TRBJ1-1, with a weak D call TRBD1 (5 bases). This CDR3 is 10 amino acids long. V was cut by 6 bases and J by 11 bases, with 10 bases left in between. CDR1 MDHEN and CDR2 SYDVKM come from the germline V gene. The CDR3 DNA sequence: TGTGCCAGCAGGCAGGGATTGGCTTTCTTT. Translation gives CASRQGLAFF.

This clone was counted a single time. CDR3 nucleotides: TGTGCCAGTAGTACCCGGGACAGGGGGTATAATTCACCCCTCCACTTT. It codes for CASSTRDRGYNSPLHF. This chain joins TRBV19 and TRBJ1-6; TRBD1 aligns across 11 bases. The CDR3 length is 16 residues. The V and J ends lost 4 bases and 4 bases, in that order; junction bases with no gene match: 3. Germline values: CDR1 LNHDA, CDR2 SQIVND (reference sequence).

CDR3 DNA sequence: TGTGCCAGCAGTTTATCCGGCACTAGCGGGGGTTCCTACAATGAGCAGTTCTTC. Amino acid sequence: CASSLSGTSGGSYNEQFF. The chain carries TRBV27 and TRBJ2-1; the match to TRBD2 covers 11 bases. Germline CDR1 MNHEY, CDR2 SMNVEV (reference sequence). V lost 0 bases, J lost 1 base, and 5 bases stayed unmatched. The CDR3 is 18 residues long.

This rearrangement joins TRBV7-9 to TRBJ2-2; D might be TRBD1 (6 bases). CDR1 SEHNR and CDR2 FQNEAQ come from the germline V gene (reference sequence). The germline V and J ends were trimmed by 10 bases and 0 bases, with 24 bases remaining between them. This CDR3 comprises 18 residues. CDR3 in DNA: TGTGCCACCCCGGCCGGGGACATTCATTCTTCGAACACCGGGGAGCTGTTTTTT. This sequence encodes CATPAGDIHSSNTGELFF.

The chain employs TRBV4-2 and TRBJ2-1; 11 nucleotides align to TRBD2. This CDR3 comprises 16 residues. The trim removed 3 bases at V and 7 bases at J, leaving 8 bases unmatched. Germline loops: CDR1 LGHNA, CDR2 YNFKEQ. The CDR3 is CASSQLGSGRENEQFF. CDR3 bases: TGTGCCAGCAGCCAGCTTGGTAGCGGGAGGGAGAATGAGCAGTTCTTC.

This clone was counted between two and nine times. The V call is TRBV4-1, the J call TRBJ1-3, with a possible D match to TRBD1 (5 bases). In germline, CDR1 is MGHRA, CDR2 YSYEKL. Trimming pared 4 bases from V and 0 bases from J, leaving 16 bases between. CDR3 length equals 17 residues. CDR3 nucleotide sequence: TGCGCCAGCAGCCGGGGCGCCCGAGTTGACTCTGGAAACACCATATATTTT. Translation: CASSRGARVDSGNTIYF.

This chain uses TRBV19 with TRBJ1-1, with 8 bases that match TRBD1. The CDR3 sequence is 13 residues long. Trimming at V came to 2 bases and at J to 7 bases, leaving 3 bases not matched to a gene. The germline V gene encodes CDR1 LNHDA and CDR2 SQIVND (reference sequence). CDR3 in DNA: TGTGCCAGTAGTATACAGGGGGCTCTTGAAGCTTTCTTT. This codes for CASSIQGALEAFF.

This sequence joins TRBV4-1 and TRBJ2-5; 10 bases are shared with TRBD1. V was clipped by 0 bases and J by 5 bases; unmatched bases: 6. This CDR3 contains 16 residues. CDR1 and CDR2 from the germline V gene are MGHRA and YSYEKL. CDR3 coding DNA: TGCGCCAGCAGCCAAGATGGACAGGGGGATCGGGAGACCCAGTACTTC. Protein: CASSQDGQGDRETQYF.

The gene calls are TRBV9 and TRBJ1-2; D possibly corresponds to TRBD1 (6 bases). Germline V CDR1 and CDR2: SGDLS, YYNGEE. Trimming removed 3 bases from V and 4 bases from J, with 10 bases in between. The CDR3 runs 13 residues. CDR3 coding DNA: TGTGCCAGCAGCGAATGGGGGCTCTATGGCTACACCTTC. This codes for CASSEWGLYGYTF. Full variable domain (outside the CDR3, taken from reference TRBV9 and TRBJ1-2): DSGVTQTPKHLITATGQRVTLRCSPRSGDLSVYWYQQSLDQGLQFLIQYYNGEERAKGNILERFSAQQFPDLHSELNLSSLELGDSALYFCASSEWGLYGYTFGSGTRLTVV.

The chain is built from TRBV9 and TRBJ2-3; D perhaps matches TRBD1 (5 bases). Germline values: CDR1 SGDLS, CDR2 YYNGEE. The length of the CDR3 is 14 residues. The V gene lost 2 bases and the J gene lost 4 bases, with 11 bases spanning the gap. The CDR3 sequence is CASSVQGRADTQYF. CDR3 sequence (DNA): TGTGCCAGCAGCGTCCAGGGTAGGGCAGATACGCAGTATTTT.

This chain links TRBV18 with TRBJ2-1; 9 nucleotides agree with TRBD1. CDR3 length: 16 amino acids. V lost 3 bases to trimming and J lost 5 bases; unmatched junction nucleotides: 8. Germline V gives CDR1 KGHSH, CDR2 LQKENI. CDR3 in amino acids: CASSPPNRGLNNEQFF. The CDR3 coding sequence is TGTGCCAGCTCACCCCCGAACAGGGGGCTCAACAATGAGCAGTTCTTC.

The chain is built from TRBV10-3 and TRBJ2-7; a weak D match, TRBD1 (6 bases). This CDR3 has 15 amino acids. V gave up 0 bases and J gave up 4 bases, with 13 bases separating them. CDR1 and CDR2 from the germline V gene are ENHRY and SYGVKD. This CDR3 is CAISESLQGLYEQYF. In DNA, the CDR3 is TGTGCCATCAGTGAGTCTCTACAGGGCCTATACGAGCAGTACTTC.